This T cell receptor (beta chain) stems from a study of cytomegalovirus exposure and HLA in healthy donors. Study information: As released early, the data held 75 million to 90 million unique TCRs from HLA-typed donors. Study-wide results and limits: The study designated roughly 160 TCR beta chains cytomegalovirus-associated. Among CMV-associated TCR beta chains, most appeared HLA-restricted in a later analysis.

Primers included in the PCR were 60 Vbeta and 13 Jbeta primers. TCRdb's copy holds only in-frame clones and misses some; the assay was immunoSEQ multiplex PCR. The sample totals about 140,000 clones. The CDR3 has 12 residues. Trimming took 0 bases from V and 8 from J, leaving 4 bases between them. CDR1 and CDR2 from the germline V gene are LNHNV and YYDKDF (reference sequence). Concerning this clone itself: Its antigen is as yet unknown.

Sample: PBMCs. The rearrangement uses TRBV15 and TRBJ1-4; D not certain. This TCR was sampled from a male donor in good health and CMV-seronegative. The CDR3 is CATSREGEKLFF. For the CDR3, the DNA is TGTGCCACCAGCAGAGAGGGCGAAAAACTGTTTTTT.